This passage covers 26 T cell receptor beta chains from one sample sequenced in a study of shared T cell receptors in the human thymus. Some clones are missing from TCRdb's copy, which holds only in-frame ones; the method was immunoSEQ multiplex PCR. The sample comprises hundreds of thousands of clones, approximately 87% of which are singletons, and about 0.0094% rests with the top ten. The sample was also linked to a second study, of human thymus T cells.

The sequenced sample consisted of thymocytes. The source is a boy in the first two years of life with a congenital heart defect.

CDR3 sequence reads: CATSTGGVWRDTQYF. CDR3 bases: TGTGCCACCAGCACCGGGGGGGTATGGAGAGATACGCAGTATTTT. J is TRBJ2-3 and V is TRBV15; 8 bases match TRBD2. The ends lost 4 bases at V and 5 bases at J; junction bases unmatched: 8. CDR1 is LNHNV and CDR2 is YYDKDF in the germline V gene (reference sequence). This CDR3 is 15 amino acids long.

The V and J genes are TRBV28 and TRBJ2-7; D may be TRBD2 (7 bases). This CDR3 has 16 residues. Germline CDR1 and CDR2: MDHEN and SYDVKM. V was pared by 5 bases and J by 3 bases, with 20 bases between. The CDR3 DNA follows: TGTGCCAGCAGTGGCCGCGGGGGCCGGGGTGTCTACGAGCAGTACTTC. Amino acids: CASSGRGGRGVYEQYF.

The V gene is TRBV7-2, the J gene TRBJ1-1; the D gene is possibly TRBD1 (6 bases). This CDR3 is 14 amino acids long. Germline-derived CDR1 and CDR2 are SGHTA and FQGNSA. Deletions cut 5 bases from V and 3 bases from J, with 13 bases between. CDR3 sequence: CASSKQGWDTEAFF. CDR3 DNA: TGTGCCAGCAGCAAACAGGGATGGGACACTGAAGCTTTCTTT.

V and J are TRBV19 and TRBJ2-2; 7 bases map to TRBD2. The germline V gene has CDR1 LNHDA and CDR2 SQIVND (reference sequence). CDR3 length: 19 residues. The V segment lost 1 base and the J segment 4 bases; nucleotides outside the gene matches: 15. Written as DNA, the CDR3 is TGTGCCAGTAGTATAGGGCTAGCGGAGCCTTCAGAGGGCACCGGGGAGCTGTTTTTT. This codes for CASSIGLAEPSEGTGELFF.

V and J are TRBV30 and TRBJ1-3, with D unclear. CDR1 is GTSNPN, CDR2 SVGIG, per germline (reference sequence). Trimming shortened V by 2 bases and J by 1 base, and 9 bases separated the two germline ends. This CDR3 comprises 14 residues. CDR3 residues: CAWSLVRSGNTIYF. In DNA, the CDR3 is TGTGCCTGGAGTTTGGTGCGGTCTGGAAACACCATATATTTT. The full variable domain, its missing parts supplied by reference TRBV30 and TRBJ1-3, is SQTIHQWPATLVQPVGSPLSLECTVEGTSNPNLYWYRQAAGRGLQLLFYSVGIGQISSEVPQNLSASRPQDRQFILSSKKLLLSDSGFYLCAWSLVRSGNTIYFGEGSWLTVV.

The rearrangement joins TRBV5-1 to TRBJ2-1; TRBD2 agrees at 13 bases. The CDR3 runs to 17 residues. With 3 bases clipped from V and 6 bases from J, the junction kept 9 bases outside the gene matches. CDR1 is SGHRS and CDR2 is YFSETQ in the germline V gene. This CDR3 is CASSSLTSGRLSNEQFF. The CDR3 coding sequence is TGCGCCAGCAGCTCCCTGACTAGCGGGAGGTTAAGCAATGAGCAGTTCTTC.

This clone has a single count. V and J are TRBV4-3 and TRBJ2-2, with a possible D match to TRBD1 (7 bases). There are 20 residues in the CDR3. Trimming shortened V by 0 bases and J by 4 bases, and 24 bases separated the two germline ends. Germline V gene lookup returns CDR1 LGHNA and CDR2 YSLEER. This CDR3 is CASSQDKDRRGFWGTGELFF. The CDR3 DNA is TGCGCCAGCAGCCAAGATAAGGACAGGAGGGGGTTTTGGGGCACCGGGGAGCTGTTTTTT.

CDR3 nucleotide sequence: TGTGCCAGCAGCCAGGTGGCAGGGGATGTCTACGAGCAGTACTTC. Translated: CASSQVAGDVYEQYF. This chain links TRBV7-3 with TRBJ2-7, with D perhaps TRBD1 (6 bases). The germline V gene has CDR1 SGHTA and CDR2 FQGTGA. V was cut by 5 bases and J by 3 bases, with 17 bases left in between. The CDR3 runs to 15 residues.

V is TRBV6-6 and J is TRBJ1-5; tentative D call: TRBD1 (6 bases). The CDR3 is 16 residues long. Germline CDR1 MNHNY, CDR2 SVGAGI (reference sequence). The V end was cut by 0 bases, the J end by 1 base, with 10 bases between. CDR3 DNA: TGTGCCAGCAGTTACTCGGCAGGGGAGAGCAATCAGCCCCAGCATTTT. It yields the protein CASSYSAGESNQPQHF.

DNA for the CDR3: TGTGCCAGCAGTTGGAAGGGGAGGGAGGACACTGAAGCTTTCTTT. This codes for CASSWKGREDTEAFF. This sequence joins TRBV27 and TRBJ1-1; possibly TRBD1 for D (5 bases). The CDR3 totals 15 residues. Trimming took off 4 bases at V and 3 bases at J, with 15 bases between the two ends. The V gene's germline CDR1 is MNHEY and CDR2 SMNVEV (reference sequence).

The rearrangement joins TRBV28 to TRBJ2-1; 12 nucleotides align to TRBD2. The junction had 13 bases not matched to a gene; V was cut back by 6 bases and J by 4 bases. The CDR3 contains 18 residues. Germline assignment: CDR1 MDHEN and CDR2 SYDVKM. The CDR3 loop is CASRGGGRTSGDYNEQFF. The DNA for the CDR3 is TGTGCCAGCAGGGGGGGAGGTAGGACTAGCGGGGATTACAATGAGCAGTTCTTC. Combining the CDR3 with reference TRBV28 and TRBJ2-1 gives the whole variable domain DVKVTQSSRYLVKRTGEKVFLECVQDMDHENMFWYRQDPGLGLRLIYFSYDVKMKEKGDIPEGYSVSREKKERFSLILESASTNQTSMYLCASRGGGRTSGDYNEQFFGPGTRLTVL.

The chain joins TRBV29-1 to TRBJ2-7; D might be TRBD2 (6 bases). This CDR3 is 14 amino acids long. Deletions cut 2 bases from V and 1 base from J, with 12 bases between. Germline CDR1 SQVTM, CDR2 ANQGSEA. CDR3 in amino acids: CSVELREPSYEQYF. DNA of the CDR3: TGCAGCGTTGAACTCCGGGAGCCATCCTACGAGCAGTACTTC.

This chain uses TRBV30 with TRBJ1-1, with 9 bases lining up with TRBD1. This CDR3 has 14 residues. Trimming took 1 base from V and 5 from J; bases not matched to a gene: 5. CDR1 and CDR2 from the germline V gene are GTSNPN and SVGIG (reference sequence). DNA of the CDR3: TGTGCCTGGAGTGCTGGACAGGGGAATACTGAAGCTTTCTTT. This translates into CAWSAGQGNTEAFF. The whole variable domain, filled in from reference TRBV30 and TRBJ1-1, reads SQTIHQWPATLVQPVGSPLSLECTVEGTSNPNLYWYRQAAGRGLQLLFYSVGIGQISSEVPQNLSASRPQDRQFILSSKKLLLSDSGFYLCAWSAGQGNTEAFFGQGTRLTVV.

The chain uses TRBV7-8 and TRBJ1-5, with TRBD1 as a possible D gene (5 bases). Trimming cost V 2 bases and J 0 bases, with 14 bases left between them. The CDR3 sequence is 17 residues long. Germline values: CDR1 SGHVS, CDR2 FQNEAQ. The CDR3 DNA reads TGTGCCAGCAGCTTATCACTCGGGACTCATAGCAATCAGCCCCAGCATTTT. This codes for CASSLSLGTHSNQPQHF.

V usage is TRBV18 and J usage is TRBJ1-5, with 9 bases that match TRBD1. Germline trimming cut 5 bases from V and 8 bases from J; bases unmatched to any gene: 10. Germline lookup yields CDR1 KGHSH and CDR2 LQKENI. The CDR3 is 15 amino acids. CDR3 bases: TGTGCCAGCTCAACATCTACAGGGGGCAGGGAGCCCCAGCATTTT. Residues: CASSTSTGGREPQHF. The variable domain in full, completed from reference TRBV18 and TRBJ1-5, reads NAGVMQNPRHLVRRRGQEARLRCSPMKGHSHVYWYRQLPEEGLKFMVYLQKENIIDESGMPKERFSAEFPKEGPSILRIQQVVRGDSAAYFCASSTSTGGREPQHFGDGTRLSIL.

This chain uses TRBV19 with TRBJ1-4; D not resolved. V was trimmed by 0 bases and J by 4 bases, leaving 9 bases between them. The CDR3 is 15 amino acids. Germline V lookup: CDR1 LNHDA, CDR2 SQIVND (reference sequence). The DNA for the CDR3 is TGTGCCAGTAGTATAGATCTGAGGAGTAATGAAAAACTGTTTTTT. Its protein product is CASSIDLRSNEKLFF. Complete variable domain (other parts from reference TRBV19 and TRBJ1-4): DGGITQSPKYLFRKEGQNVTLSCEQNLNHDAMYWYRQDPGQGLRLIYYSQIVNDFQKGDIAEGYSVSREKKESFPLTVTSAQKNPTAFYLCASSIDLRSNEKLFFGSGTQLSVL.

This rearrangement joins TRBV5-4 to TRBJ2-5; possible D gene TRBD1, 5 bases. This CDR3 comprises 15 residues. The V and J ends lost 1 base and 4 bases respectively, with 14 bases between them. In germline, CDR1 is SGHNT, CDR2 YYREEE (reference sequence). The CDR3 region has the DNA TGTGCCAGCAGCTTGCCGGGTTACACAGGAGAGACCCAGTACTTC. Its protein product is CASSLPGYTGETQYF.

The chain carries TRBV7-9 and TRBJ2-7; D perhaps matches TRBD2 (6 bases). Germline V lookup: CDR1 SEHNR, CDR2 FQNEAQ (reference sequence). The V gene lost 8 bases and the J gene lost 4 bases, with 15 bases spanning the gap. There are 13 residues in the CDR3. Here the CDR3 DNA reads TGTGCCAGCCCGCGCGGGGCACAATACGAGCAGTACTTC. It specifies CASPRGAQYEQYF.

This clone was detected only once. V is TRBV27 and J is TRBJ1-5, with 9 bases lining up with TRBD1. The CDR3 has 21 amino acids. V lost 5 bases and J lost 0; bases outside the gene matches: 20. The germline V gene encodes CDR1 MNHEY and CDR2 SMNVEV (reference sequence). The CDR3 here is CASSHHHPGTGRAYSNQPQHF. Here the CDR3 DNA reads TGTGCCAGCAGTCACCACCACCCCGGGACAGGGAGAGCGTATAGCAATCAGCCCCAGCATTTT.

The V and J genes are TRBV28 and TRBJ2-7; D uncertain. CDR3 size: 15 residues. The germline CDR1 and CDR2 sequences are MDHEN and SYDVKM. V lost 1 base to trimming and J lost 4 bases, with 14 bases between them. The CDR3 protein is CASSLYTVQGYEQYF. In DNA form, the CDR3 reads TGTGCCAGCAGTTTATATACAGTTCAAGGATACGAGCAGTACTTC.

This clone was detected once. The chain is built from TRBV28 and TRBJ1-1; 10 nucleotides agree with TRBD1. V shed 6 bases and J 5 bases; nucleotides not matched to a gene: 3. Germline assignment: CDR1 MDHEN and CDR2 SYDVKM. The CDR3 extends over 13 amino acids. This CDR3 is CASSGTGETEAFF. In DNA form, the CDR3 reads TGTGCCAGCAGCGGGACAGGGGAGACTGAAGCTTTCTTT. The full variable domain, its missing parts supplied by reference TRBV28 and TRBJ1-1, is DVKVTQSSRYLVKRTGEKVFLECVQDMDHENMFWYRQDPGLGLRLIYFSYDVKMKEKGDIPEGYSVSREKKERFSLILESASTNQTSMYLCASSGTGETEAFFGQGTRLTVV.

As concerns this clone: This specimen includes other DNA sequences encoding the same CDR3. The chain carries TRBV15 and TRBJ1-6; D gene uncertain. This CDR3 is built from 15 residues. Germline CDR1 LNHNV, CDR2 YYDKDF (reference sequence). V was clipped by 4 bases and J by 13 bases, with 20 bases between them. The CDR3 sequence: CATSTPGRFGSPLHF. The CDR3 bases are TGTGCCACCAGCACCCCGGGGAGATTTGGCTCCCCCCTCCACTTT.

The chain combines TRBV28 with TRBJ1-3; 7 nucleotides line up with TRBD1. The J segment lost 3 bases and the V segment lost 4 bases, leaving 3 bases of the junction unmatched. Germline V gene lookup returns CDR1 MDHEN and CDR2 SYDVKM. The CDR3 totals 14 residues. The CDR3 reads CASSSYRGGNTIYF. Written as DNA, the CDR3 is TGTGCCAGCAGTTCGTACAGGGGTGGAAACACCATATATTTT.

The V and J genes are TRBV9 and TRBJ2-7, with D perhaps TRBD2 (7 bases). The CDR3 covers 15 residues. Germline CDR1 SGDLS, CDR2 YYNGEE. V was cut by 0 bases and J by 3 bases, with 13 bases left in between. CDR3 sequence (DNA): TGTGCCAGCAGCGTAGGCGGCGGGGGCCTCTACGAGCAGTACTTC. It yields the protein CASSVGGGGLYEQYF. The variable domain in full, completed from reference TRBV9 and TRBJ2-7, reads DSGVTQTPKHLITATGQRVTLRCSPRSGDLSVYWYQQSLDQGLQFLIQYYNGEERAKGNILERFSAQQFPDLHSELNLSSLELGDSALYFCASSVGGGGLYEQYFGPGTRLTVT.

J is TRBJ1-5 and V is TRBV15; the D is unclear. This CDR3 is built from 16 residues. Germline-derived CDR1 and CDR2 are LNHNV and YYDKDF (reference sequence). The V gene lost 5 bases and the J gene lost 3 bases, with 17 bases spanning the gap. CDR3 in amino acids: CATSRREPFNNQPQHF. As DNA, the CDR3 is TGTGCCACCAGCCGCCGGGAACCTTTTAACAATCAGCCCCAGCATTTT.

The V gene is TRBV7-8, the J gene TRBJ2-6; possible D gene TRBD1, 5 bases. V gave up 1 base and J gave up 5 bases, with 18 bases separating them. The CDR3 spans 18 residues. The germline CDR1 and CDR2 sequences are SGHVS and FQNEAQ. In DNA form, the CDR3 reads TGTGCCAGCAGCTTAGGGGTGGGGCCCGCCGTCTGGGCCAACGTCCTGACTTTC. Translated: CASSLGVGPAVWANVLTF.